The text below deals with one TCR beta chain. The antigen is undetermined. The sample comes from a study of spatial heterogeneity in lung cancer. TCR cDNA molecules each carried a unique molecular identifier. Via MiXCR, TCRdb re-called the 5' RACE reads, giving one row per CDR3 protein. The sample yields roughly 10,000 distinct CDR3 sequences, about 5.7% seen once. CDR1 is MNHNS, CDR2 SASEGT, per germline. The trim removed 8 bases at V and 6 bases at J, leaving 13 bases unmatched. The CDR3 consists of 15 residues. Time point of the sample: sample taken at primary tumor resection. Study-level findings and limits: The study found ubiquitous expanded tumor TCRs in blood more at resection than follow-up.

The chain links TRBV6-1 to TRBJ2-3; 8 nucleotides align to TRBD1. The material sequenced was PBMCs, taken at surgery. The origin of this receptor is a male donor with early-stage non-small cell lung cancer. CDR3 sequence reads: CASGPGDRKVDTQYF. The CDR3 DNA sequence: TGTGCCAGCGGTCCGGGGGACAGGAAGGTGGATACGCAGTATTTT.